This TCR beta chain came from a study of Graves' ophthalmopathy and Graves' hyperthyroidism. Study-wide findings and caveats: Ophthalmopathy could be told apart from stable hyperthyroidism by a 13-signature model (about 90% sensitivity, around 80% specificity).

Beta-chain TCR CDR3 regions were amplified from RNA transcripts. Second-round multiplex PCR came after a first-round RT-PCR that employed HTBI primers. Each CDR3 protein gets one entry after TCRdb re-called the multiplex PCR reads with MiXCR. The sample includes hundreds of thousands of distinct CDR3 sequences, roughly 21% of them seen just once. The authors used Ficoll-Paque density gradient centrifugation to separate PBMCs. The input was around 10 ml of fresh peripheral blood. Of note for this clonotype: The antigen is unknown.

This CDR3 is built from 14 residues. Germline V gene lookup returns CDR1 SGHTA and CDR2 FQGTGA. Trimming removed 6 bases from V and 3 bases from J; junction bases left unmatched: 7. Sequencing used peripheral blood. This chain joins TRBV7-3 and TRBJ1-2; 7 positions agree with TRBD1. The TCR sequence derives from a woman under 30 with stable Graves' hyperthyroidism. In DNA form, the CDR3 reads TGTGCCAGCAGACCACAGGGGCTTGACTATGGCTACACCTTC. Translation gives CASRPQGLDYGYTF.